These 5 T cell receptor beta chains originate from one sample sequenced in a study of blood T cells in healthy people across ages. PCR was performed a second time for about 6 to 11 cycles using a sample-barcoded 5' primer and a J-beta primer mix. MiXCR was run by TCRdb on the 5' RACE reads, yielding one entry per CDR3 protein. This repertoire shows 1 million or so distinct CDR3 sequences, almost 25% found once; its top ten account for 0.65% to 0.95%. These data also formed part of another study, on T cells of mothers and their children.

Sample: blood. The source is a girl aged 2 to 10 in good health.

This clonotype was seen more than once but under ten times. The chain recombines TRBV9 with TRBJ2-7; 8 bases agree with TRBD2. The CDR3 totals 15 residues. The germline V gene encodes CDR1 SGDLS and CDR2 YYNGEE. Germline trimming cut 4 bases from V and 4 bases from J; bases unmatched to any gene: 10. In DNA form, the CDR3 reads TGTGCCAGCAGCCCCATAGGTAGCGGGGTGTACGAGCAGTACTTC. The encoded protein is CASSPIGSGVYEQYF. The variable domain in full, completed from reference TRBV9 and TRBJ2-7, reads DSGVTQTPKHLITATGQRVTLRCSPRSGDLSVYWYQQSLDQGLQFLIQYYNGEERAKGNILERFSAQQFPDLHSELNLSSLELGDSALYFCASSPIGSGVYEQYFGPGTRLTVT.

This clonotype was detected a few times. The V and J genes are TRBV29-1 and TRBJ1-1; possible D gene TRBD1, 5 bases. The CDR3 contains 11 residues. CDR1 and CDR2 (germline): SQVTM, ANQGSEA. The V end lost 6 bases, the J end lost 7 bases, and 12 bases lay between the germline ends. In DNA form, the CDR3 reads TGCAGCGTAGGACAAGCAAATGAAGCTTTCTTT. Translating it yields CSVGQANEAFF.

The chain employs TRBV9 and TRBJ2-5, with D perhaps matching TRBD1 or TRBD2 (6 bases each). This CDR3 contains 14 residues. Germline values: CDR1 SGDLS, CDR2 YYNGEE. V shed 5 bases and J shed 4 bases, with 15 bases lying between them. The CDR3 coding sequence is TGTGCCAGCAGGGTACTGGGGGGCGGAGAGACCCAGTACTTC. Its translation: CASRVLGGGETQYF.

This clonotype was recorded a few times. This chain links TRBV14 with TRBJ2-7, with 7 positions matching TRBD2. The CDR3 runs to 15 residues. The V gene's germline CDR1 is SGHDN and CDR2 FVKESK. V lost 3 bases and J lost 1; bases outside the gene matches: 6. CDR3 sequence reads: CASSHDTGGSYEQYF. The CDR3 DNA reads TGTGCCAGCAGCCACGATACGGGGGGATCCTACGAGCAGTACTTC.

This clonotype was seen repeatedly, ten times or more. The V and J genes are TRBV7-6 and TRBJ2-4, with D uncertain. Germline lookup yields CDR1 SGHVS and CDR2 FNYEAQ. V was cut by 5 bases and J by 7 bases, with 9 bases left in between. There are 12 residues in the CDR3. Here the CDR3 reads CASSPYGNIQYF. In DNA form, the CDR3 reads TGTGCCAGCAGCCCGTACGGGAACATTCAGTACTTC.